This TCR beta chain came from a study of tumor-infiltrating lymphocytes in localized non-small cell lung cancer. Produced via immunoSEQ multiplex PCR; TCRdb's table is partial and in-frame only. The sample consists of some 13,000 clones, about two thirds of them appearing once. The V gene's germline CDR1 is SGHDT and CDR2 YYEEEE. The CDR3 is made up of 13 amino acids. The V and J ends lost 4 bases and 4 bases respectively, with 12 bases between them. The chain has TRBV5-6 and TRBJ2-7; D gene unclear. The TCR sequence derives from a human donor with non-small cell lung cancer. Sequenced sample: uninvolved lung tissue not adjacent to the tumor. CDR3 in amino acids: CASSPTGRYEQYF. The CDR3 DNA follows: TGTGCCAGCAGCCCGACCGGCAGATACGAGCAGTACTTC.